Each of the 21 T cell receptor beta chains below was sequenced from the same sample in a study of blood T cell dynamics during melanoma immunotherapy. The data were produced by immunoSEQ multiplex PCR, yet TCRdb's version contains in-frame clones alone and is incomplete. The repertoire holds 400 to 550 clones, with roughly 82% as singletons. Time point of the sample: week 3, after first cycle of checkpoint inhibitor. The starting material was cell-free DNA from blood, obtained from a patient treated with checkpoint blockade. Every receptor here comes from a human donor with melanoma.

The chain carries TRBV30 and TRBJ1-1, with TRBD1 as a possible D gene (5 bases). This CDR3 has 13 residues. Looked up from germline, CDR1 is GTSNPN and CDR2 is SVGIG (reference sequence). Trimming shortened V by 3 bases and J by 2 bases, and 10 bases separated the two germline ends. The CDR3 coding sequence is TGTGCCTGGAGGCTGGACATTAACACTGAAGCTTTCTTT. Amino acids: CAWRLDINTEAFF.

The genes are TRBV7-8 and TRBJ2-4; weak D call: TRBD2 (5 bases). The CDR3 is 14 amino acids. In germline, CDR1 is SGHVS, CDR2 FQNEAQ. V lost 5 bases to trimming and J lost 7 bases, with 15 bases between them. For the CDR3, the DNA is TGTGCCAGCAGCCCCGGGGAGAGGGTGAACATTCAGTACTTC. This translates into CASSPGERVNIQYF.

Here the CDR3 DNA reads TGTGCCATCAGTGATGATAGACAGGGGACCATTGAGACCCAGTACTTC. It yields the protein CAISDDRQGTIETQYF. The rearrangement joins TRBV10-3 to TRBJ2-5, with 8 bases lining up with TRBD1. This CDR3 has 16 residues. Germline V gives CDR1 ENHRY, CDR2 SYGVKD. J gave up 5 bases and V 3 bases, and 11 bases lay outside the gene matches.

The chain has TRBV15 and TRBJ2-7; D gene ambiguous. The CDR3 loop spans 14 amino acids. V was trimmed by 2 bases and J by 0 bases, leaving 8 bases between them. The V gene's germline CDR1 is LNHNV and CDR2 YYDKDF (reference sequence). CDR3 DNA sequence: TGTGCCACCAGCAGACAAACCTTCTCCTACGAGCAGTACTTC. This codes for CATSRQTFSYEQYF. Supplemented by reference TRBV15 and TRBJ2-7, the full variable domain reads DAMVIQNPRYQVTQFGKPVTLSCSQTLNHNVMYWYQQKSSQAPKLLFHYYDKDFNNEADTPDNFQSRRPNTSFCFLDIRSPGLGDTAMYLCATSRQTFSYEQYFGPGTRLTVT.

This clone was found once. The chain links TRBV10-2 to TRBJ1-2; 9 bases are shared with TRBD1. Germline CDR1 is WSHSY and CDR2 is SAAADI. V lost 0 bases, J lost 4 bases, and 6 bases stayed unmatched. The CDR3 sequence is 16 residues long. The DNA of the CDR3 is TGCGCCAGCAGTGAGTCTAGGACAGGGGCGGGCTATGGCTACACCTTC. This gives the protein CASSESRTGAGYGYTF.

The chain links TRBV9 to TRBJ1-1; the D gene is possibly TRBD1 (6 bases). CDR3 length: 17 residues. Germline assignment: CDR1 SGDLS and CDR2 YYNGEE. The V end lost 5 bases, the J end lost 5 bases, and 25 bases lay between the germline ends. The CDR3 loop reads CASSRNGGRGKGTEAFF. CDR3 bases: TGTGCCAGCAGTCGTAACGGGGGCAGGGGAAAGGGTACTGAAGCTTTCTTT.

The chain has TRBV5-5 and TRBJ1-2; D not certain. Trimming removed 5 bases at V and 2 bases at J, with 10 bases between. The V gene's germline CDR1 is SGHKS and CDR2 YYEKEE (reference sequence). The CDR3 runs to 13 residues. As DNA, the CDR3 is TGTGCCAGCAGTAAGGACTTCAACTATGGCTACACCTTC. Amino acids: CASSKDFNYGYTF.

The chain has TRBV4-3 and TRBJ1-4; TRBD1 agrees at 8 bases. The CDR3 has 15 amino acids. The junction had 2 bases not matched to a gene; V was cut back by 2 bases and J by 3 bases. Germline CDR1 reads LGHNA; CDR2 reads YSLEER. The CDR3 loop reads CASSQTGGANEKLFF. CDR3 sequence (DNA): TGCGCCAGCAGCCAAACAGGGGGGGCTAATGAAAAACTGTTTTTT.

This clone occurred once. The chain carries TRBV6-6 and TRBJ1-1, with D possibly matching TRBD1 (6 bases). CDR3 length: 15 amino acids. Germline V gene lookup returns CDR1 MNHNY and CDR2 SVGAGI (reference sequence). V lost 5 bases and J lost 3, with 16 bases in between. The chain's CDR3 is CASSDPTGGYTEAFF. The CDR3 nucleotides read TGTGCCAGCAGTGACCCGACAGGAGGGTACACTGAAGCTTTCTTT.

V is TRBV5-1 and J is TRBJ2-5; D tentatively reads TRBD1 or TRBD2 (5 bases each). This CDR3 has 16 amino acids. Germline values: CDR1 SGHRS, CDR2 YFSETQ. Trimming took 4 bases from V and 2 from J, leaving 18 bases between them. The CDR3 DNA follows: TGCGCCAGCAGCCCCCTGGGACGGCTTTATCAAGAGACCCAGTACTTC. Protein sequence: CASSPLGRLYQETQYF.

This sequence joins TRBV5-1 and TRBJ2-3; D might be TRBD2 (6 bases). The CDR3 loop spans 16 amino acids. The germline CDR1 and CDR2 sequences are SGHRS and YFSETQ. V lost 5 bases, J lost 1 base, and 17 bases lay in between. CDR3 in DNA: TGCGCCAGCAGGACCCGGGCCGGGGGACGCACAGATACGCAGTATTTT. Translating it yields CASRTRAGGRTDTQYF.

This chain links TRBV6-5 with TRBJ1-1; TRBD1 matches at 9 bases. Germline CDR1 is MNHEY and CDR2 is SVGAGI. V gave up 6 bases and J gave up 5 bases; unmatched junction bases: 7. The CDR3 is 14 residues long. CDR3 DNA sequence: TGTGCCAGCAGCCCTCGGACAGGGGATACTGAAGCTTTCTTT. Amino acids: CASSPRTGDTEAFF.

The genes are TRBV23-1 and TRBJ2-7; 13 positions match TRBD2. TRBV23-1 is noted as an ORF with a role that remains uncertain. The CDR3 has 17 amino acids. The V gene end was trimmed by 5 bases and the J gene end by 3 bases; junction bases not matched to a gene: 10. CDR3 amino acids: CASSSPRLAGGHYEQYF. For the CDR3, the DNA is TGCGCCAGCAGTTCGCCCCGACTAGCGGGGGGACACTACGAGCAGTACTTC.

This clone was counted between two and nine times. This chain joins TRBV7-2 and TRBJ1-6, with a tentative D call TRBD1 (6 bases). The CDR3 loop spans 15 amino acids. Germline CDR1 SGHTA, CDR2 FQGNSA. With 1 base removed from V and 7 bases from J, the gap between germline ends came to 11 bases. The CDR3 here is CASSLDSGENSPLHF. For the CDR3, the DNA is TGTGCCAGCAGCTTAGATTCAGGGGAGAATTCACCCCTCCACTTT.

This chain connects TRBV9 to TRBJ2-5; D is perhaps TRBD2 (6 bases). Between the trimmed V and J ends, which lost 0 bases and 4 bases, there was a span of 13 bases. The CDR3 consists of 15 residues. Per germline, CDR1 SGDLS and CDR2 YYNGEE. CDR3 sequence (DNA): TGTGCCAGCAGCGTAGAACTCCGGGGAGGAGAGACCCAGTACTTC. Amino acids: CASSVELRGGETQYF.

The gene calls are TRBV13 and TRBJ1-6; 7 bases are a match to TRBD1. The germline gives CDR1 PRHDT, CDR2 FYEKMQ (reference sequence). CDR3 length equals 14 residues. V gave up 8 bases and J gave up 6 bases; unmatched junction bases: 7. The CDR3 coding sequence is TGTGCCAGCTCGGTGGGACAGTTTAATTCACCCCTCCACTTT. Amino acid sequence: CASSVGQFNSPLHF. Complete variable domain (other parts from reference TRBV13 and TRBJ1-6): AAGVIQSPRHLIKEKRETATLKCYPIPRHDTVYWYQQGPGQDPQFLISFYEKMQSDKGSIPDRFSAQQFSDYHSELNMSSLELGDSALYFCASSVGQFNSPLHFGNGTRLTVT.

The V gene is TRBV21-1, the J gene TRBJ2-7; the D call TRBD2 from the table was never checked on the DNA. TRBV21-1 is labeled a pseudogene. CDR3 length: 10 amino acids. CDR3 region: CASSKNLSVF. CDR3 bases: TGTGCCAGCAGCAAAAATTTATCGGTCTTC.

There are a few counts of this clone. This chain joins TRBV5-1 and TRBJ2-1; D is perhaps TRBD1 (6 bases). CDR1 and CDR2 (germline): SGHRS, YFSETQ. There are 15 residues in the CDR3. Trimming removed 3 bases from V and 4 bases from J, with 14 bases in between. CDR3 protein: CASSSRQALYNEQFF. The CDR3, as DNA: TGCGCCAGCAGCTCTCGACAGGCACTTTACAATGAGCAGTTCTTC.

The CDR3 reads CASSYDGSSPLHF. DNA for the CDR3: TGTGCCAGCAGTTATGATGGGAGTTCACCCCTCCACTTT. The V call is TRBV6-5, the J call TRBJ1-6; the D is unclear. The CDR3 spans 13 residues. Germline V lookup: CDR1 MNHEY, CDR2 SVGAGI. The germline V and J ends were trimmed by 3 bases and 9 bases, with 9 bases remaining between them.

This clone was recorded once. The chain combines TRBV27 with TRBJ1-1, with D unclear. V was clipped by 2 bases and J by 6 bases, with 13 bases between them. CDR3 length: 14 residues. Germline V gene sequence: CDR1 MNHEY, CDR2 SMNVEV (reference sequence). The CDR3 nucleotides are TGTGCCAGCAGTTTAAAGGGTGCCGAACCTGAAGCTTTCTTT. This encodes CASSLKGAEPEAFF.

The rearrangement joins TRBV7-2 to TRBJ2-1; 7 bases are a match to TRBD2. The V segment lost 7 bases and the J segment 3 bases; nucleotides outside the gene matches: 6. This CDR3 contains 14 residues. Per germline, CDR1 SGHTA and CDR2 FQGNSA. CDR3 loop: CASTPAGYYNEQFF. Written as DNA, the CDR3 is TGTGCCAGCACCCCAGCGGGGTACTACAATGAGCAGTTCTTC.